This is a list of T cell receptor beta chains from one sample in a study of blood T cell repertoires in COVID-19. The assay was immunoSEQ multiplex PCR, and TCRdb's table has in-frame clones only and misses some. The sample records more than 25,000 clones, 75% to 85% being singletons. Material: peripheral blood. The receptors here all came from a human donor in a cohort sampled during active COVID-19. CDR3s include the opening cysteine and the closing phenylalanine or tryptophan. A D gene is named only where the DNA matches it firmly. Size is omitted from some rows. Given values are once, few, many or a class for expanded clones.

v_call	j_call	d_call	clone_size	cdr3_nt	cdr3_aa
TRBV30	TRBJ1-1	.	.	TGTGCCTGGACAGAGGGCCACACTGAAGCTTTCTTT	CAWTEGHTEAFF
TRBV10-1	TRBJ2-1	.	once	TGCGCCAGCAGTGAAGTCCTAGATGGTGAGCAGTTCTTC	CASSEVLDGEQFF
TRBV30	TRBJ2-7	.	.	TGTGCCTGGAGTGTACTGGGGCTCTCCTACGAGCAGTACTTC	CAWSVLGLSYEQYF
TRBV4-1	TRBJ1-6	.	.	TGCGCCAGCAGCCAAGCAGGCGGAAGGGGTAATTCACCCCTCCACTTT	CASSQAGGRGNSPLHF
TRBV16	TRBJ1-6	TRBD1	.	TGTGCCAGCAGCCAAAAACAGGGGTTTAATTCACCCCTCCACTTT	CASSQKQGFNSPLHF
TRBV10-2	TRBJ2-2	.	.	TGCGCCAGCAGTGAGAGGCCAGGCACCGGGGAGCTGTTTTTT	CASSERPGTGELFF
TRBV5-4	TRBJ2-1	TRBD2	.	TGTGCCAGCAGCCCTACGGCTAGCGGGGGTTCCTACAATGAGCAGTTCTTC	CASSPTASGGSYNEQFF
TRBV5-1	TRBJ2-6	TRBD1	.	TGCGCCAGCAGACGTACAGGGGCTGGGGCCAACGTCCTGACTTTC	CASRRTGAGANVLTF
TRBV7-2	TRBJ1-4	TRBD1	.	TGTGCCAGCAGCCCCGGACCGGGACAGGGTACTGAAAAACTGTTTTTT	CASSPGPGQGTEKLFF
TRBV6-5	TRBJ2-7	.	.	TGTGCCAGCAGTCGTCTTTACGAGCAGTACTTC	CASSRLYEQYF
TRBV5-1	TRBJ2-7	.	.	TGCGCCAGCAGCCCCGGGGGAGAATACGAGCAGTACTTC	CASSPGGEYEQYF
TRBV30	TRBJ1-5	TRBD1	.	TGTGCCTGGAGCCTCCGACAGGGCCAAGGGCCCCAGCATTTT	CAWSLRQGQGPQHF
TRBV6-2/TRBV6-3	TRBJ2-3	TRBD2	.	TGTGCCAGCAGTTACGAGTGGGGGACTATTACCCACGGAGATACGCAGTATTTT	CASSYEWGTITHGDTQYF
TRBV27	TRBJ2-1	TRBD2	.	TGTGCCAGCAGTTCCCTTGGGCGGGGGGGCCGGTGGGAGCAGTTCTTC	CASSSLGRGGRWEQFF
TRBV10-3	TRBJ2-7	TRBD1	once	TGTGCCATCAGCCCGGGACAGGGACTTTACGAGCAGTACTTC	CAISPGQGLYEQYF
TRBV9	TRBJ1-1	.	.	TGTGCCAGCAGCGCCCGTCAGGTAAACACTGAAGCTTTCTTT	CASSARQVNTEAFF
TRBV5-1	TRBJ1-6	TRBD1	.	TGCGCCAGCACCGCCGGGACAGGCTATAATTCACCCCTCCACTTT	CASTAGTGYNSPLHF
TRBV5-6	TRBJ2-3	.	.	TGTGCCAGCAGCAGGAGGGGACTCCTACACACAGATACGCAGTATTTT	CASSRRGLLHTDTQYF
TRBV18	TRBJ1-1	.	.	TGTGCCAGCTCACAGTCGGGTGGGGGCAATAACGCTGAAGCTTTCTTT	CASSQSGGGNNAEAFF
TRBV24-1	TRBJ1-3	.	.	TGTGCCACCAGTGAGCCGGTTTCGAACACCATATATTTT	CATSEPVSNTIYF
TRBV10-2	TRBJ2-1	.	.	TGCGCCAGCAAGGTCAGCAGGGGGGCCCGTGAGCAGTTCTTC	CASKVSRGAREQFF
TRBV4-2	TRBJ2-3	TRBD2	.	TGTGCCAGCAGCCAAATCGAGGGAACTAGCGGGGAAGGTACGCAGTATTTT	CASSQIEGTSGEGTQYF
TRBV7-9	TRBJ2-7	.	.	TGTGCCAGCAGCCCGCACGGCTACGAGCAGTACTTC	CASSPHGYEQYF
TRBV6-5	TRBJ2-7	.	.	TGTGCCAGCCTACGTTCGAGGTACGAGCAGTACTTC	CASLRSRYEQYF
TRBV3-1/TRBV3-2	TRBJ2-7	TRBD1	.	TGTGCCAGCAGCCCAGGGGGCTCCTACGAGCAGTACTTC	CASSPGGSYEQYF
TRBV6-5	TRBJ1-1	.	.	TGTGCCAGCATTGCCGACAGGAGCGTCACTGAAGCTTTCTTT	CASIADRSVTEAFF
TRBV7-3	TRBJ1-3	.	.	TGTGCCAGCAGCCCTTACGGGAGCTCTGGAAACACCATATATTTT	CASSPYGSSGNTIYF
TRBV3-1/TRBV3-2	TRBJ1-1	.	.	TGTGCCAGCAGCCATTACGGGAAAGGGGGAACTGAAGCTTTCTTT	CASSHYGKGGTEAFF
TRBV4-1	TRBJ2-3	.	.	TGCGCCAGCAGCCAGAAAGGGGCAGATACGCAGTATTTT	CASSQKGADTQYF
TRBV6-2/TRBV6-3	TRBJ2-3	TRBD2	.	TGTGCCAGCACCCCGCGGGGGGTTGGAGATACGCAGTATTTT	CASTPRGVGDTQYF
TRBV4-2	TRBJ2-1	.	.	TGTGCCAGCAGCCTAGGTGGGGCGTCCGATGAGCAGTTCTTC	CASSLGGASDEQFF
TRBV15	TRBJ2-3	.	.	TGTGCCACCAGCTCACACCTCCTCGGGGGCACAGATACGCAGTATTTT	CATSSHLLGGTDTQYF
TRBV6-4	TRBJ2-3	TRBD1	.	TGTGCCAGCGGAGACAGGGGACCTTGGTATTTT	CASGDRGPWYF
TRBV5-6	TRBJ2-3	.	.	TGTGCCAGCAGCTTTGGCGGGAAAAGCACAGATACGCAGTATTTT	CASSFGGKSTDTQYF
TRBV6-5	TRBJ1-5	TRBD1	.	TGTGCCAGCAGGGGACAGGGACAGCCCCAGCATTTT	CASRGQGQPQHF
TRBV6-5	TRBJ2-5	TRBD2	once	TGTGCCAGTGCGCGGGGGAGGGTAGAGACCCAGTACTTC	CASARGRVETQYF
TRBV12-5	TRBJ2-3	TRBD2	.	TGTGCTAGTGGCACCGGGACTAGCGGGGGCACAGATACGCAGTATTTT	CASGTGTSGGTDTQYF
TRBV14	TRBJ2-7	TRBD1	.	TGTGCCAGCAGCCCACTACAGGGGGCTTACGAGCAGTACTTC	CASSPLQGAYEQYF
TRBV4-2	TRBJ2-5	.	.	TGTGCCAGCAGCCAAGATATCAGGGGCCAACGGGAGACCCAGTACTTC	CASSQDIRGQRETQYF
TRBV5-1	TRBJ2-7	.	.	TGCGCCAGCAGCTTTAAGACAGCCAGCTCCTACGAGCAGTACTTC	CASSFKTASSYEQYF
TRBV7-2	TRBJ2-7	.	.	TGTGCCAGCAGCTCCTCCACAGGGTTGTACGAGCAGTACTTC	CASSSSTGLYEQYF
TRBV7-2	TRBJ1-5	.	once	TGTGCCAGCAGCTTGGGGCAGGGTCACCAGCCCCAGCATTTT	CASSLGQGHQPQHF